These 16 T cell receptor beta chains originate from one sample sequenced in a study of OX40 agonist ivuxolimab in advanced cancers. Produced via immunoSEQ multiplex PCR; TCRdb's table is partial and in-frame only. The sample lists about 31,000 clones, approximately 90% occurring once. The specimen comprised CD4+ or CD8+ T cells sorted from blood, sampled in a trial of the OX40 agonist ivuxolimab. Receptor source: an adult with an advanced solid tumor such as melanoma, head and neck, liver or kidney cancer.

The chain couples TRBV9 to TRBJ2-3; possibly TRBD1 for D (6 bases). V lost 0 bases and J 0 bases, leaving 11 bases between the germline ends. In germline, CDR1 is SGDLS, CDR2 YYNGEE. There are 16 residues in the CDR3. The CDR3, as DNA: TGTGCCAGCAGCGTAGGTAACAGGGAGAGCACAGATACGCAGTATTTT. Protein product: CASSVGNRESTDTQYF.

This rearrangement joins TRBV10-3 to TRBJ2-2; perhaps TRBD2 as D (6 bases). V lost 5 bases, J lost 0 bases, and 22 bases lay in between. This CDR3 contains 19 residues. Germline-derived CDR1 and CDR2 are ENHRY and SYGVKD. The CDR3 here is CAISPTAGTQLANTGELFF. CDR3 DNA: TGTGCCATCAGTCCAACGGCCGGGACTCAACTCGCGAACACCGGGGAGCTGTTTTTT.

The gene calls are TRBV7-9 and TRBJ2-3, with 11 bases identical to TRBD2. V lost 5 bases and J lost 3; bases outside the gene matches: 10. This CDR3 contains 17 residues. From germline, CDR1 is SEHNR and CDR2 FQNEAQ (reference sequence). The CDR3 here is CASSALLAGAGTDTQYF. Written as DNA, the CDR3 is TGTGCCAGCAGCGCACTACTAGCGGGAGCTGGTACAGATACGCAGTATTTT.

The rearrangement uses TRBV4-2 and TRBJ2-7, with D uncertain. The CDR3 is made up of 16 amino acids. Trimming removed 0 bases from V and 0 bases from J, with 12 bases in between. Germline lookup yields CDR1 LGHNA and CDR2 YNFKEQ. This chain's CDR3 is CASSQERTDFSYEQYF. The CDR3 nucleotides are TGTGCCAGCAGCCAAGAGAGGACGGATTTCTCCTACGAGCAGTACTTC.

The V gene is TRBV6-1, the J gene TRBJ1-3, with D hard to call. CDR3 length: 14 amino acids. Trimming left V 7 bases short and J 4 bases short, with 14 bases between. Germline V gene sequence: CDR1 MNHNS, CDR2 SASEGT. CDR3 amino acids: CASTRLGGGNTIYF. The DNA of the CDR3 is TGTGCCAGCACGCGGTTAGGAGGCGGAAACACCATATATTTT.

The gene calls are TRBV4-3 and TRBJ2-7; 9 bases agree with TRBD2. Trimming took 0 bases from V and 4 from J; bases not matched to a gene: 13. Germline V gives CDR1 LGHNA, CDR2 YSLEER. The CDR3 is 18 amino acids. CDR3 amino acids: CASSQEWSIGSGRYEQYF. The DNA for the CDR3 is TGCGCCAGCAGCCAAGAATGGAGTATCGGGAGCGGGAGGTACGAGCAGTACTTC.

This chain links TRBV27 with TRBJ2-5; D unresolved. This CDR3 is built from 12 residues. Germline lookup yields CDR1 MNHEY and CDR2 SMNVEV (reference sequence). Trimming shortened V by 2 bases and J by 1 base, and 2 bases separated the two germline ends. The CDR3 DNA reads TGTGCCAGCAGTTTACTCCAAGAGACCCAGTACTTC. It specifies CASSLLQETQYF.

The J gene is TRBJ1-2, the V gene TRBV19; D is perhaps TRBD1 (5 bases). Trimming shortened V by 5 bases and J by 10 bases, and 23 bases separated the two germline ends. The CDR3 contains 15 residues. Germline V gene lookup returns CDR1 LNHDA and CDR2 SQIVND (reference sequence). As DNA, the CDR3 is TGTGCCAGTAGTCTCCTCGTTGTGTGGCGAGGGGACTACACCTTC. Its translation is CASSLLVVWRGDYTF.

This rearrangement joins TRBV5-1 to TRBJ1-1; D unclear. The CDR3 sequence is 12 residues long. The germline V gene has CDR1 SGHRS and CDR2 YFSETQ. V gave up 0 bases and J gave up 6 bases, with 6 bases separating them. CDR3 coding DNA: TGCGCCAGCAGCTTGGCTGGCTCTGAAGCTTTCTTT. This sequence encodes CASSLAGSEAFF.

This chain connects TRBV28 to TRBJ1-4; 8 bases map to TRBD1. Trimming took 6 bases from V and 8 from J; bases not matched to a gene: 8. The CDR3 is 14 residues long. Germline-derived CDR1 and CDR2 are MDHEN and SYDVKM. CDR3 in DNA: TGTGCCAGCAGGCCCACAGGGGGTGGAGAAAAACTGTTTTTT. This sequence encodes CASRPTGGGEKLFF.

The V call is TRBV7-8, the J call TRBJ2-7; D remains ambiguous. V dropped 3 bases and J dropped 1 base, with 10 bases sitting between them. There are 14 residues in the CDR3. Germline V gene sequence: CDR1 SGHVS, CDR2 FQNEAQ. The CDR3 spells CASSFVSRSYEQYF. The CDR3 bases are TGTGCCAGCAGCTTTGTGAGCCGGTCCTACGAGCAGTACTTC.

The CDR3 sequence: CASSLAGGPLNEQFF. For the CDR3, the DNA is TGTGCCAGCAGCTTAGCGGGAGGGCCACTCAATGAGCAGTTCTTC. The chain is built from TRBV7-8 and TRBJ2-1; 7 bases line up with TRBD2. J was trimmed by 6 bases and V by 0 bases; bases with no gene match: 5. Per germline, CDR1 SGHVS and CDR2 FQNEAQ. The CDR3 is 15 residues long.

Here the CDR3 reads CASSEADRGPHEQYF. CDR3 nucleotide sequence: TGTGCCAGCAGTGAAGCTGACAGGGGGCCCCACGAGCAGTACTTC. The chain employs TRBV2 and TRBJ2-7, with 10 positions matching TRBD1. CDR1 is SNHLY, CDR2 FYNNEI, per germline. J lost 5 bases, V lost 0 bases, and 4 bases had no gene match. The CDR3 totals 15 residues.

The chain couples TRBV9 to TRBJ1-2; 7 nucleotides match TRBD1. Germline lookup yields CDR1 SGDLS and CDR2 YYNGEE. The CDR3 sequence is 15 residues long. The trim removed 4 bases at V and 1 base at J, leaving 7 bases unmatched. The CDR3 protein is CASSPNRQGNYGYTF. CDR3 coding DNA: TGTGCCAGCAGCCCTAATAGACAGGGTAACTATGGCTACACCTTC.

J is TRBJ2-7 and V is TRBV14; D not resolved. Germline CDR1 reads SGHDN; CDR2 reads FVKESK. V was cut by 2 bases and J by 3 bases, with 11 bases left in between. The CDR3 consists of 14 residues. The CDR3 loop reads CASSQFGPLYEQYF. The DNA of the CDR3 is TGTGCCAGCAGCCAATTTGGGCCTCTCTACGAGCAGTACTTC.

The V and J genes are TRBV29-1 and TRBJ2-3; perhaps TRBD2 as D (5 bases). Germline lookup yields CDR1 SQVTM and CDR2 ANQGSEA. This CDR3 is built from 12 residues. The V and J ends lost 4 bases and 1 base respectively, with 6 bases between them. CDR3 sequence (DNA): TGCAGCGTTGTGCGGGGCACAGATACGCAGTATTTT. It yields the protein CSVVRGTDTQYF.